The next 8 T cell receptor beta chains were all read from a single sample in a study of T cell repertoires in cytomegalovirus infection. One entry per CDR3 protein, called by TCRdb with MiXCR from the reads. The sample has about 110,000 distinct CDR3 sequences, about 9.5% seen once. The antigens for these receptors are not known. Input material: PBMCs, sequenced either directly or after in vitro stimulation (not recorded which). The receptor source for this set is a human donor in good health (CMV status not recorded). Some clones in this sample may be carry-over from other donors' samples.

V and J are TRBV4-1 and TRBJ2-3; D is ambiguous. Per the germline V gene, CDR1 is MGHRA and CDR2 is YSYEKL. Trimming took off 5 bases at V and 2 bases at J, with 14 bases between the two ends. The CDR3 contains 15 residues. Here the CDR3 DNA reads TGCGCCAGCAGCAGCCGCACCCTTATCACAGATACGCAGTATTTT. Residues: CASSSRTLITDTQYF.

The sample holds many counts of this clonotype. The CDR3 sequence: CASSSGLAGGGTQYF. The CDR3 DNA follows: TGTGCCAGCAGTTCGGGACTAGCGGGAGGAGGGACCCAGTACTTC. The rearrangement joins TRBV7-2 to TRBJ2-5; 15 bases match TRBD2. The germline gives CDR1 SGHTA, CDR2 FQGNSA. CDR3 length equals 15 residues. V lost 6 bases and J lost 7; bases outside the gene matches: 6.

This clonotype was seen repeatedly, ten times or more. The chain employs TRBV2 and TRBJ2-6; the D call may be TRBD1 or TRBD2 (5 bases each). Per germline, CDR1 SNHLY and CDR2 FYNNEI. There are 14 residues in the CDR3. The V end was cut by 6 bases, the J end by 0 bases, with 6 bases between. The CDR3 here is CASRGVSGANVLTF. The CDR3 coding sequence is TGTGCCAGCAGGGGGGTCTCTGGGGCCAACGTCCTGACTTTC.

The table lists this clonotype with a few counts. This CDR3 is CASSGGSGSYYEQFF. The CDR3 DNA reads TGTGCCAGCAGTGGGGGTAGCGGGAGTTATTATGAGCAGTTCTTC. The V gene is TRBV28, the J gene TRBJ2-1; 9 positions match TRBD2. V shed 5 bases, J shed 8 bases, and the junction held 10 bases outside the gene matches. The CDR3 is 15 amino acids. CDR1 and CDR2 (germline): MDHEN, SYDVKM. The full variable domain, rest sourced from reference TRBV28 and TRBJ2-1, is DVKVTQSSRYLVKRTGEKVFLECVQDMDHENMFWYRQDPGLGLRLIYFSYDVKMKEKGDIPEGYSVSREKKERFSLILESASTNQTSMYLCASSGGSGSYYEQFFGPGTRLTVL.

The table lists this clonotype with a few counts. The chain uses TRBV28 and TRBJ1-5; D is unresolved. Trimming pared 2 bases from V and 7 bases from J, leaving 6 bases between. Germline CDR1 and CDR2: MDHEN and SYDVKM. The CDR3 extends over 12 amino acids. The DNA for the CDR3 is TGTGCCAGCAGTTTACAGGTGCAGCCCCAGCATTTT. This gives the protein CASSLQVQPQHF.

This clonotype showed up many times. The gene calls are TRBV12-3 or TRBV12-4 and TRBJ1-5; no reliable D call. CDR3 size: 14 residues. The germline V and J ends were trimmed by 1 base and 4 bases, with 8 bases remaining between them. This chain's CDR3 is CASSLGRFNQPQHF. DNA for the CDR3: TGTGCCAGCAGTTTAGGCAGGTTTAATCAGCCCCAGCATTTT.

There are many counts of this clonotype. The V gene is TRBV7-9, the J gene TRBJ2-7, with a tentative D call TRBD1 (6 bases). The CDR3 consists of 14 residues. Looked up from germline, CDR1 is SEHNR and CDR2 is FQNEAQ (reference sequence). Deletions cut 3 bases from V and 3 bases from J, with 12 bases between. CDR3 sequence: CASSFIAGDYEQYF. DNA of the CDR3: TGTGCCAGCAGCTTTATAGCAGGGGACTACGAGCAGTACTTC. The full variable domain, completed using reference TRBV7-9 and TRBJ2-7, is DTGVSQNPRHKITKRGQNVTFRCDPISEHNRLYWYRQTLGQGPEFLTYFQNEAQLEKSRLLSDRFSAERPKGSFSTLEIQRTEQGDSAMYLCASSFIAGDYEQYFGPGTRLTVT.

This clonotype turned up a few times. Since the CDR3 does not end with the conserved phenylalanine or tryptophan, this likely comes from a read error. It is unclear where the CDR3 begins or ends on the DNA, so no DNA is shown, and the CDR3 is as TCRdb lists it. V gene TRBV5-5 combines with J gene TRBJ1-2; TRBD1 is the table's D call, not checked against the DNA. The CDR3 totals 14 residues, both ends included. CDR1 and CDR2 from the germline V gene are SGHKS and YYEKEE (reference sequence). This CDR3 reads CASSFHIRDRDLRI.